One sample yielded the 21 T cell receptor beta chains listed below, sequenced in a study of kidney transplant recipient with SARS-CoV-2 infection. TCRdb re-called the reads with MiXCR, one entry per CDR3 protein. Among under 300,000 distinct CDR3 sequences, 29% were seen once, and the ten largest hold roughly 7%. Sequencing was performed on a blood sample, taken at baseline and between days 110 and 120 from a kidney transplant recipient. These receptors came from a young adult male patient who had COVID-19 and was a kidney transplant recipient. The graft donor may have given rise to some T cells.

In its sample, this clonotype was seen many times. This chain uses TRBV20-1 with TRBJ1-5; TRBD1 matches 7 bases. CDR3 size: 14 residues. With 1 base clipped from V and 5 bases from J, the junction kept 5 bases outside the gene matches. Germline-derived CDR1 and CDR2 are DFQATT and SNEGSKA (reference sequence). The DNA for the CDR3 is TGCAGTGCTAGAGGGGAACAGGGGCATCAGCCCCAGCATTTT. Residues: CSARGEQGHQPQHF.

This clonotype has at least ten counts. The chain recombines TRBV10-2 with TRBJ1-6; D possibly corresponds to TRBD1 (5 bases). CDR1 and CDR2 from the germline V gene are WSHSY and SAAADI. The CDR3 consists of 17 residues. The V gene lost 0 bases and the J gene lost 2 bases, with 11 bases spanning the gap. The CDR3 loop reads CASSESRGGAYNSPLHF. The CDR3 DNA is TGCGCCAGCAGTGAGTCCAGAGGAGGGGCCTATAATTCACCCCTCCACTTT.

This clonotype was detected many times. The chain couples TRBV5-4 to TRBJ1-2; D unresolved. The germline V and J ends were trimmed by 7 bases and 4 bases, with 23 bases remaining between them. The length of the CDR3 is 16 residues. Germline V gives CDR1 SGHNT, CDR2 YYREEE (reference sequence). CDR3 nucleotide sequence: TGTGCCAGCCCTACCGTCGTACCAGGAAAGACCTATGGCTACACCTTC. This sequence encodes CASPTVVPGKTYGYTF.

Note on this clonotype: It may be a read error: a sequence one base away is much more abundant. The chain is built from TRBV5-1 and TRBJ2-7; D may correspond to TRBD1 or TRBD2 (5 bases each). The V end was cut by 7 bases, the J end by 6 bases, with 14 bases between. Germline V lookup: CDR1 SGHRS, CDR2 YFSETQ. CDR3 length: 12 amino acids. The CDR3 region has the DNA TGCGCCAGCGGGGTCTCCGGGACCGAGCAGTACTTC. It encodes CASGVSGTEQYF.

A note on this clonotype: One end of the junction is discordant with germline, which a read error may explain. The chain has TRBV2 and TRBJ1-6; D remains ambiguous. In germline, CDR1 is SNHLY, CDR2 FYNNEI. CDR3 size: 12 residues. As DNA, the CDR3 is TGTGCCAGCAGTGTTCCGAATTCACCCCCCCACTTT. Its translation is CASSVPNSPPHF.

With regard to this clonotype: A much larger clone sits a single nucleotide away, making a read error possible. The V gene is TRBV10-2, the J gene TRBJ2-7; D uncertain. Germline assignment: CDR1 WSHSY and CDR2 SAAADI. Trimming left V 3 bases short and J 2 bases short, with 8 bases between. The CDR3 is 13 amino acids. CDR3 nucleotides: TGCGCCAGCAGTGAAGGACCAGCCTACGAGCAGTACTTC. The encoded protein is CASSEGPAYEQYF.

This clonotype was recorded at least ten times. The chain couples TRBV25-1 to TRBJ2-1, with a weak D call TRBD2 (6 bases). The CDR3 contains 14 residues. V shed 4 bases and J shed 0 bases, with 7 bases lying between them. Germline V CDR1 and CDR2: MGHDK, SYGVNS. The CDR3 spells CASSAGSSYNEQFF. Here the CDR3 DNA reads TGTGCCAGCAGTGCCGGGAGCTCCTACAATGAGCAGTTCTTC.

This clonotype was recorded many times. The rearrangement joins TRBV7-2 to TRBJ2-3; D unclear. Germline V gene lookup returns CDR1 SGHTA and CDR2 FQGNSA. The CDR3 length is 12 residues. Trimming took off 4 bases at V and 3 bases at J, with 5 bases between the two ends. CDR3 in amino acids: CASSSWTDTQYF. In DNA, the CDR3 is TGTGCCAGCAGCTCTTGGACAGATACGCAGTATTTT.

V and J are TRBV6-5 and TRBJ1-1; D gene ambiguous. This CDR3 has 13 amino acids. The germline gives CDR1 MNHEY, CDR2 SVGAGI. V was pared by 5 bases and J by 1 base, with 8 bases between. The CDR3 reads CASSAIGNTEAFF. In DNA form, the CDR3 reads TGTGCCAGCAGTGCGATAGGGAACACTGAAGCTTTCTTT.

The gene calls are TRBV10-1 and TRBJ1-2; D uncertain. Trimming took 7 bases from V and 4 from J, leaving 25 bases between them. Germline V gene lookup returns CDR1 WNHNN and CDR2 SYGVQD (reference sequence). The CDR3 is 17 residues long. The CDR3 reads CASNSRLRSRKTYGYTF. In DNA form, the CDR3 reads TGCGCCAGCAATAGTCGACTAAGATCGCGAAAGACCTATGGCTACACCTTC.

As to this clonotype: A much larger clonotype is one base distant, so this may be a read error. J is TRBJ2-7 and V is TRBV5-1, with 7 positions matching TRBD2. V lost 2 bases and J lost 6; bases outside the gene matches: 11. From germline, CDR1 is SGHRS and CDR2 YFSETQ. The CDR3 covers 15 residues. The CDR3 region has the DNA TGCGCCAGCAGCTTAACCGGGGCTAGCGGCCGCGAGCAGTACTTC. Residues: CASSLTGASGREQYF.

This clonotype was recorded at least ten times. This chain connects TRBV6-5 to TRBJ1-1; 7 bases line up with TRBD1. CDR3 length: 15 residues. The V gene's germline CDR1 is MNHEY and CDR2 SVGAGI. The V gene end was trimmed by 3 bases and the J gene end by 4 bases; junction bases not matched to a gene: 8. The CDR3, as DNA: TGTGCCAGCAGTTATGGGAGCGACAGGGCCACTGAAGCTTTCTTT. It specifies CASSYGSDRATEAFF.

This clonotype appeared many times. The chain couples TRBV14 to TRBJ1-1, with D possibly being TRBD1 (5 bases). Per the germline V gene, CDR1 is SGHDN and CDR2 is FVKESK. The CDR3 is 15 residues long. Trimming pared 4 bases from V and 5 bases from J, leaving 17 bases between. CDR3 bases: TGTGCCAGCAGCCTGGCATCGGGGCTCCTGACTGAAGCTTTCTTT. The encoded protein is CASSLASGLLTEAFF.

In regard to this clonotype: At one end, the junction sequence differs from germline, possibly due to a read error. The chain combines TRBV10-1 with TRBJ2-1; D tentatively reads TRBD1 or TRBD2 (5 bases each). Matching the DNA end better, TRBJ2-3 makes the J call doubtful. CDR1 and CDR2 from the germline V gene are WNHNN and SYGVQD (reference sequence). The CDR3 has 13 residues. The DNA of the CDR3 is TGCGCCAGCAGGGAGAGCGGCACAGGTACGCAGTATTTT. Protein sequence: CASRESGTGTQYF.

This clonotype was recorded at least ten times. The chain employs TRBV5-1 and TRBJ1-3; D is uncertain. The germline V gene encodes CDR1 SGHRS and CDR2 YFSETQ. V lost 4 bases and J lost 0, with 17 bases in between. This CDR3 is 17 amino acids long. The CDR3 bases are TGCGCCAGCAGCCGCGAGCCCGGGTTTTCCTCTGGAAACACCATATATTTT. This gives the protein CASSREPGFSSGNTIYF.

A word on this clonotype: A much larger clonotype is one base distant, so this may be a read error. This chain connects TRBV6-9 to TRBJ1-2; D is possibly TRBD1 (5 bases). The CDR3 totals 17 residues. Germline lookup yields CDR1 MNHGY and CDR2 SVAAGI. The CDR3 spells CASSYRDSMRKTYGYNF. The CDR3 bases are TGTGCCAGCAGTTACAGGGACTCTATGCGAAAGACCTATGGCTACAACTTC.

Worth noting for this clonotype: A single base separates this from a much larger clone, so it may be a read error. The final CDR3 position lacks the conserved phenylalanine or tryptophan, pointing to a likely read error. J is TRBJ1-2 and V is TRBV5-3; D is undetermined. TRBV5-3 is an ORF for which the function is uncertain. CDR3 length equals 16 residues. The V gene lost 7 bases and the J gene lost 4 bases, with 23 bases spanning the gap. In DNA, the CDR3 is TGTGCCAGATTCGGCTCAGTGGTGAGAAAGACCTATGGCTACACCCTC. Its translation is CARFGSVVRKTYGYTL.

To note about this clonotype: A much larger clone is a single base away; this may be a read error. The J gene is TRBJ1-1, the V gene TRBV30; tentative D call: TRBD1 (6 bases). Germline V gene sequence: CDR1 GTSNPN, CDR2 SVGIG (reference sequence). The CDR3 consists of 13 residues. CDR3 amino acids: CTWNAPRGTEAFF. The CDR3 coding sequence is TGTACCTGGAACGCCCCCAGGGGCACTGAAGCTTTCTTT.

This clonotype was counted ten times or more. The chain has TRBV3-1 and TRBJ2-7; D is perhaps TRBD1 (5 bases). Germline-derived CDR1 and CDR2 are LGHDT and YNNKEL (reference sequence). Trimming stripped 6 bases from V and 6 bases from J, with 12 bases between. There are 12 residues in the CDR3. The chain's CDR3 is CASRHQGSEQYF. The CDR3 DNA is TGTGCCAGCAGGCACCAGGGCTCCGAGCAGTACTTC.

This clonotype was observed many times. V is TRBV30 and J is TRBJ1-3; 7 positions match TRBD1. Germline CDR1 GTSNPN, CDR2 SVGIG (reference sequence). CDR3 length: 16 amino acids. V was pared by 1 base and J by 6 bases, with 12 bases of the junction left unmatched. CDR3 sequence: CAWSANPTGLINTIYF. The CDR3 DNA sequence: TGTGCCTGGAGTGCAAATCCGACAGGGTTAATAAACACCATATATTTT.

This chain joins TRBV11-2 and TRBJ1-2; D ambiguous. The CDR3 consists of 17 residues. CDR1 and CDR2 from the germline V gene are SGHAT and FQNNGV. Trimming left V 3 bases short and J 4 bases short, with 21 bases between. CDR3 region: CASSFLPTSRKTYGYTF. Here the CDR3 DNA reads TGTGCCAGCAGCTTCTTACCAACAAGCAGAAAGACCTATGGCTACACCTTC.